The 6 T cell receptor beta chains in this list originate from one sample, sequenced in a study of post-analysis software for immune sequencing data. Unique molecular identifiers were carried by the TCR beta cDNA libraries. TCRdb independently ran MiXCR on the PCR reads; one entry per CDR3 protein. The repertoire includes hundreds of thousands of distinct CDR3 sequences, around 60% of them detected once, and 11% sits in the top ten. Antigens of these TCRs are unknown. Points from the study as a whole: Five TRBV segments, including TRBV5-6, TRBV5-1 and TRBV20-1, were more frequent in patients than controls.

Sequenced material: blood. These receptors all stem from a girl under 10 years old with multiple sclerosis.

The chain has TRBV10-3 and TRBJ2-5, with D maybe TRBD2 (6 bases). In germline, CDR1 is ENHRY, CDR2 SYGVKD. V was cut by 3 bases and J by 2 bases, with 13 bases left in between. CDR3 size: 15 residues. The CDR3 here is CAISDLAETQETQYF. DNA for the CDR3: TGTGCCATCAGTGACTTAGCGGAGACTCAAGAGACCCAGTACTTC.

Here the CDR3 DNA reads TGTGCCAGCAGTTTAGTGGGGGCGGGAACTGAAGCTTTCTTT. It encodes CASSLVGAGTEAFF. The genes are TRBV27 and TRBJ1-1; weak D call: TRBD1 (6 bases). Germline loops: CDR1 MNHEY, CDR2 SMNVEV (reference sequence). Trimming stripped 2 bases from V and 5 bases from J, with 12 bases between. The CDR3 is made up of 14 amino acids.

V gene TRBV20-1 combines with J gene TRBJ2-5; a weak D match, TRBD1 (5 bases). This CDR3 has 13 amino acids. V was pared by 1 base and J by 5 bases, with 11 bases between. Germline V CDR1 and CDR2: DFQATT, SNEGSKA (reference sequence). CDR3: CSARGGSMETQYF. The CDR3 nucleotides are TGCAGTGCTAGAGGGGGCAGTATGGAGACCCAGTACTTC.

CDR3 region: CSAVDNTYGYTF. CDR3 DNA: TGCAGTGCTGTGGACAACACCTATGGCTACACCTTC. V usage is TRBV20-1 and J usage is TRBJ1-2; D is possibly TRBD1 (5 bases). Per germline, CDR1 DFQATT and CDR2 SNEGSKA (reference sequence). The V and J ends lost 5 bases and 4 bases respectively, with 11 bases between them. The CDR3 runs to 12 residues.

V usage is TRBV29-1 and J usage is TRBJ2-1, with D possibly being TRBD1 (5 bases). Per germline, CDR1 SQVTM and CDR2 ANQGSEA. This CDR3 has 15 amino acids. V lost 6 bases and J 0 bases, leaving 15 bases between the germline ends. CDR3 region: CSVRLGHFSYNEQFF. Written as DNA, the CDR3 is TGCAGCGTCCGTCTTGGACACTTCTCCTACAATGAGCAGTTCTTC.

The chain combines TRBV11-1 with TRBJ2-7; tentatively, D is TRBD1 or TRBD2 (5 bases each). The end of the DNA fits TRBJ2-5 better, so the J call may be wrong. The CDR3 sequence is 15 residues long. The germline CDR1 and CDR2 sequences are SGHAT and FQDESV (reference sequence). The CDR3 reads CASSSLGDPGWTQYF. The CDR3 DNA reads TGTGCCAGCAGCTCTCTTGGGGACCCCGGATGGACCCAGTACTTC.